A selection of T cell receptor beta chains follows, all from one sample in a study of graft-versus-host responses after intestinal transplantation. Antigen specificity for these receptors is unknown. Repertoires were generated with immunoSEQ multiplex PCR, while TCRdb's copy carries only in-frame clones and drops some. The sample includes about 99,000 clones, just under 95% seen only once; the top ten take around 0.067%. The source material was unstimulated CD8+ T cells sorted from spleen or lymph node cells, sampled before transplant. These receptors were obtained from a human donor who was the organ donor for an intestinal transplant. Each CDR3 is given with its conserved first and last residue. The D gene is left open where the match is weak.

v_gene,d_gene,CDR3aa
TRBV5-4,TRBD1,CASSYPGTGDEQYF
TRBV27,-,CASSFVVAVSTDTQYF
TRBV11-3,TRBD1,CASGTGSSYEQYF
TRBV5-1,TRBD1,CASSGGTGAYEQYF
TRBV4-1,-,CASSLMGRDALHEQYF
TRBV28,TRBD2,CASSSGGSSYEQYF
TRBV15,TRBD2,CATSKDTGTSWYEQYF
TRBV6-1,-,CASSDVPGSYNEQFF
TRBV18,-,CASSPPGQETQYF
TRBV6-1,TRBD1,CASSGVTGPTTQPQHF
TRBV2,TRBD1,CASSIVGTESGYTF
TRBV5-6,-,CASTGTRTGELFF
TRBV30,-,CAWSRDKFETQYF
TRBV4-1,-,CASSQYWGVFPYEQYF
TRBV5-8,-,CASDLGQNNEQFF
TRBV13,TRBD2,CASRPAGGQETQYF